The 27 T cell receptor beta chains presented below share a single source sample, sequenced in a study of OX40 agonist ivuxolimab in advanced cancers. The assay was immunoSEQ multiplex PCR, and TCRdb's table has in-frame clones only and misses some. The top ten hold 0.4% to 0.5% of the sample, which has some 79,000 clones, around 90% seen once. Here the sequenced sample was CD4+ or CD8+ T cells sorted from blood, taken in a trial of the OX40 agonist ivuxolimab. Source of these receptors: an adult with an advanced solid tumor such as melanoma, head and neck, liver or kidney cancer.

V usage is TRBV2 and J usage is TRBJ2-3, with 11 bases matching TRBD2. This CDR3 has 16 residues. With 3 bases clipped from V and 1 base from J, the junction kept 3 bases outside the gene matches. CDR1 SNHLY and CDR2 FYNNEI come from the germline V gene. The CDR3 loop is CASSDVAGGRTDTQYF. The CDR3 DNA is TGTGCCAGCAGTGACGTAGCGGGAGGGCGCACAGATACGCAGTATTTT.

This clone showed up just a few times. The V call is TRBV5-1, the J call TRBJ1-1; weak D call: TRBD1 (5 bases). The CDR3 consists of 14 residues. The V gene's germline CDR1 is SGHRS and CDR2 YFSETQ. The V and J ends lost 0 bases and 2 bases respectively, with 8 bases between them. The CDR3 coding sequence is TGCGCCAGCAGCTTGGGACAGAGTAACACTGAAGCTTTCTTT. Its protein product is CASSLGQSNTEAFF.

V usage is TRBV19 and J usage is TRBJ2-1, with TRBD1 identical over 7 bases. The CDR3 runs to 18 residues. The trim removed 3 bases at V and 0 bases at J, leaving 11 bases unmatched. Germline values: CDR1 LNHDA, CDR2 SQIVND (reference sequence). The CDR3 DNA reads TGTGCCAGTAGTATTAACCCGACAGGGCCTAGCTCCTACAATGAGCAGTTCTTC. Translated, it gives CASSINPTGPSSYNEQFF.

The chain joins TRBV19 to TRBJ2-7, with D possibly matching TRBD2 (6 bases). Trimming pared 3 bases from V and 3 bases from J, leaving 9 bases between. Germline assignment: CDR1 LNHDA and CDR2 SQIVND (reference sequence). The CDR3 is 13 amino acids. CDR3 protein: CASSIGGSYEQYF. CDR3 DNA sequence: TGTGCCAGTAGTATCGGGGGTAGCTACGAGCAGTACTTC.

The genes are TRBV6-4 and TRBJ2-3; D tentatively fits TRBD1 or TRBD2 (6 bases each). Trimming removed 2 bases from V and 10 bases from J, with 10 bases in between. The germline V gene encodes CDR1 MRHNA and CDR2 SNTAGT. The CDR3 loop spans 12 amino acids. DNA of the CDR3: TGTGCCAGCAGTGACCTGGAGGGGGCGCAGTATTTT. This sequence encodes CASSDLEGAQYF.

The chain employs TRBV4-3 and TRBJ1-4, with D hard to call. This CDR3 is 18 amino acids long. V dropped 0 bases and J dropped 0 bases, with 14 bases sitting between them. CDR1 is LGHNA and CDR2 is YSLEER in the germline V gene. CDR3: CASSQDWGQRPTNEKLFF. CDR3 in DNA: TGCGCCAGCAGCCAAGATTGGGGTCAACGGCCAACTAATGAAAAACTGTTTTTT.

V and J are TRBV5-1 and TRBJ2-3; 10 bases map to TRBD2. CDR1 SGHRS and CDR2 YFSETQ come from the germline V gene. Trimming took 5 bases from V and 4 from J; bases not matched to a gene: 4. The CDR3 is made up of 14 amino acids. The CDR3 nucleotides read TGCGCCAGCAGGTCCGGGACTAGCGCAGATACGCAGTATTTT. It is translated as CASRSGTSADTQYF.

This sequence joins TRBV20-1 and TRBJ1-2; D is uncertain. CDR3 size: 11 residues. V was cut by 5 bases and J by 3 bases, with 7 bases left in between. CDR1 is DFQATT and CDR2 is SNEGSKA in the germline V gene (reference sequence). For the CDR3, the DNA is TGCAGTGCTGATAGTCACTATGGCTACACCTTC. Protein sequence: CSADSHYGYTF.

This clone was seen only once. The chain joins TRBV4-3 to TRBJ2-7; D possibly corresponds to TRBD1 (5 bases). With 1 base removed from V and 3 bases from J, the gap between germline ends came to 10 bases. The V gene's germline CDR1 is LGHNA and CDR2 YSLEER. This CDR3 is 14 amino acids long. The CDR3: CASSQGRQGYEQYF. The CDR3 nucleotides read TGCGCCAGCAGCCAAGGTCGCCAGGGCTACGAGCAGTACTTC.

The sample holds one count of this clone. The chain carries TRBV25-1 and TRBJ2-3, with D perhaps TRBD2 (6 bases). This CDR3 has 14 amino acids. The V end lost 3 bases, the J end lost 1 base, and 8 bases lay between the germline ends. In germline, CDR1 is MGHDK, CDR2 SYGVNS. CDR3 in DNA: TGTGCCAGCAGTGACGGGAGCGGCACAGATACGCAGTATTTT. Its translation: CASSDGSGTDTQYF.

The rearrangement links TRBV6-1 to TRBJ2-5; D unresolved. Near its end, the DNA agrees better with TRBJ2-7, so the J call may be wrong. The CDR3 loop spans 13 amino acids. The germline V gene encodes CDR1 MNHNS and CDR2 SASEGT. CDR3 protein: CASKWTGTYEQYF. As DNA, the CDR3 is TGTGCCAGCAAATGGACGGGTACCTACGAGCAGTACTTC.

V gene TRBV7-9 combines with J gene TRBJ2-7, with TRBD2 matching 11 bases. Germline CDR1 and CDR2: SEHNR and FQNEAQ (reference sequence). This CDR3 is 15 amino acids long. J was trimmed by 5 bases and V by 1 base; bases with no gene match: 4. CDR3 protein: CASSLGLAGTDEQYF. The DNA of the CDR3 is TGTGCCAGCAGCTTAGGACTAGCGGGAACAGACGAGCAGTACTTC.

The chain links TRBV30 to TRBJ1-1; tentative D call: TRBD1 (6 bases). Trimming removed 3 bases from V and 0 bases from J, with 20 bases in between. In germline, CDR1 is GTSNPN, CDR2 SVGIG (reference sequence). This CDR3 contains 17 residues. This chain's CDR3 is CAWSPGTSGTLNTEAFF. For the CDR3, the DNA is TGTGCCTGGAGCCCTGGAACTTCCGGGACATTGAACACTGAAGCTTTCTTT.

V usage is TRBV19 and J usage is TRBJ2-7; 7 bases agree with TRBD2. Trimming took 5 bases from V and 0 from J; bases not matched to a gene: 7. Germline CDR1 and CDR2: LNHDA and SQIVND (reference sequence). The length of the CDR3 is 15 residues. The CDR3 sequence: CASSSSSGSSYEQYF. The CDR3 region has the DNA TGTGCCAGTAGTTCATCTAGCGGAAGCTCCTACGAGCAGTACTTC.

V is TRBV7-7 and J is TRBJ2-2; 7 bases align to TRBD1. Germline V gives CDR1 SSHAT, CDR2 FNYEAQ (reference sequence). This CDR3 has 16 residues. The trim removed 5 bases at V and 2 bases at J, leaving 8 bases unmatched. CDR3 in amino acids: CASSQGTAINTGELFF. The CDR3 DNA sequence: TGTGCCAGCAGCCAAGGGACAGCGATAAACACCGGGGAGCTGTTTTTT.

The chain carries TRBV4-3 and TRBJ1-2; a possible D gene is TRBD1 (5 bases). The CDR3 length is 15 residues. V was trimmed by 0 bases and J by 8 bases, leaving 16 bases between them. Germline V gene data show CDR1 as LGHNA and CDR2 as YSLEER. CDR3 nucleotide sequence: TGCGCCAGCAGCCAAGATTGGGGCCAGGGTGAGGGCTACACCTTC. Translated, it gives CASSQDWGQGEGYTF.

V usage is TRBV27 and J usage is TRBJ2-1; 13 bases agree with TRBD2. V lost 5 bases and J lost 3; bases outside the gene matches: 4. Per the germline V gene, CDR1 is MNHEY and CDR2 is SMNVEV (reference sequence). The CDR3 is 16 amino acids. The CDR3 is CASSPRLAGGYNEQFF. For the CDR3, the DNA is TGTGCCAGCAGTCCCAGACTAGCGGGAGGCTACAATGAGCAGTTCTTC.

The J gene is TRBJ2-3, the V gene TRBV5-6; unclear D gene. The CDR3 contains 12 residues. Trimming removed 2 bases at V and 2 bases at J, with 3 bases between. Germline CDR1 is SGHDT and CDR2 is YYEEEE. In nucleotides, the CDR3 is TGTGCCAGCAGCTTCGTCACAGATACGCAGTATTTT. Its translation: CASSFVTDTQYF.

The CDR3 DNA reads TGTGCCAGCAGCCTCTTAGCGGGAGGGCCAATAACAGGAGATACGCAGTATTTT. Protein: CASSLLAGGPITGDTQYF. V gene TRBV7-6 combines with J gene TRBJ2-3; 11 bases agree with TRBD2. V lost 5 bases, J lost 5 bases, and 15 bases stayed unmatched. Per germline, CDR1 SGHVS and CDR2 FNYEAQ. The CDR3 loop spans 18 amino acids.

The V gene is TRBV29-1, the J gene TRBJ2-2; 9 bases are a match to TRBD2. V was pared by 4 bases and J by 9 bases, with 12 bases of the junction left unmatched. Germline assignment: CDR1 SQVTM and CDR2 ANQGSEA. The CDR3 extends over 15 amino acids. The CDR3 DNA reads as TGCAGCGTTGTTGATGGGACTAGCTGGGGTCGGGAGCTGTTTTTT. Encoded protein: CSVVDGTSWGRELFF.

The CDR3 protein is CASSLVPSGTVNEQFF. CDR3 DNA sequence: TGCGCCAGCAGCTTGGTTCCCAGCGGGACGGTGAATGAGCAGTTCTTC. The chain couples TRBV5-1 to TRBJ2-1, with 7 bases fitting TRBD2. Trimming at V came to 0 bases and at J to 7 bases, leaving 10 bases not matched to a gene. Germline V gene sequence: CDR1 SGHRS, CDR2 YFSETQ. The CDR3 sequence is 16 residues long.

This chain links TRBV21-1 with TRBJ1-1. TRBV21-1 is a documented pseudogene. The CDR3 length is 11 residues. The CDR3 protein is CASSNYTEAFF. Written as DNA, the CDR3 is TGTGCCAGCAGCAACTACACTGAAGCTTTCTTT.

CDR3 in amino acids: CASSYSSGSFNEQFF. CDR3 in DNA: TGTGCCAGCAGTTATTCGTCAGGGTCCTTTAATGAGCAGTTCTTC. The chain employs TRBV27 and TRBJ2-1; a possible D gene is TRBD1 (5 bases). The germline V gene encodes CDR1 MNHEY and CDR2 SMNVEV (reference sequence). This CDR3 region has 15 residues. V lost 4 bases, J lost 7 bases, and 17 bases lay in between.

This clone occurred once. This chain joins TRBV6-5 and TRBJ1-3; unclear D gene. V shed 7 bases and J shed 2 bases, with 6 bases lying between them. Germline CDR1 MNHEY, CDR2 SVGAGI. This CDR3 spans 12 amino acids. CDR3 DNA: TGTGCCAGCACCAGTCCTGGAAACACCATATATTTT. It codes for CASTSPGNTIYF.

V usage is TRBV7-2 and J usage is TRBJ2-3, with D maybe TRBD2 (6 bases). CDR3 length equals 15 residues. Per germline, CDR1 SGHTA and CDR2 FQGNSA. V shed 5 bases and J shed 1 base, with 13 bases lying between them. CDR3 sequence reads: CASSARLGGTDTQYF. For the CDR3, the DNA is TGTGCCAGCAGCGCTAGACTAGGGGGCACAGATACGCAGTATTTT.

This clone was observed once. The chain employs TRBV6-1 and TRBJ1-5; TRBD1 agrees at 8 bases. The CDR3 contains 14 residues. The V segment lost 6 bases and the J segment 5 bases; nucleotides outside the gene matches: 6. The germline V gene encodes CDR1 MNHNS and CDR2 SASEGT. CDR3 protein: CASRPTGGHQPQHF. In DNA, the CDR3 is TGTGCCAGCAGACCCACAGGGGGTCATCAGCCCCAGCATTTT.

CDR3 loop: CSVAQQGQETQYF. The DNA of the CDR3 is TGCAGCGTCGCTCAGCAGGGCCAAGAGACCCAGTACTTC. The chain is built from TRBV29-1 and TRBJ2-5; the D gene is possibly TRBD1 (5 bases). The V end lost 6 bases, the J end lost 1 base, and 12 bases lay between the germline ends. Germline lookup yields CDR1 SQVTM and CDR2 ANQGSEA. This CDR3 has 13 residues.